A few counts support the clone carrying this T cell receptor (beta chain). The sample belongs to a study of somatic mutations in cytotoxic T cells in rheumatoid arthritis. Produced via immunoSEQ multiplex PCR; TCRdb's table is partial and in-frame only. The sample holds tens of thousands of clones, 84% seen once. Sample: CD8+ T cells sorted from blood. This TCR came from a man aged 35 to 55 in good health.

The CDR3 loop reads CASSQDGRAYEQYF. The CDR3 region has the DNA TGCGCCAGCAGCCAAGACGGCCGAGCCTACGAGCAGTACTTC. The rearrangement uses TRBV4-3 and TRBJ2-7; unclear D gene. The CDR3 contains 14 residues. Trimming left V 0 bases short and J 2 bases short, with 8 bases between. Per germline, CDR1 LGHNA and CDR2 YSLEER.